The present T cell receptor beta chain was sequenced within a study of human T cells and chemical hapten exposure. About the study: In the roughly 25-week study, patients were dosed weekly with diphenylcyclopropenone on the scalp throughout. Upper-back patches of 0.01% DPC were read at 6 days.

A single record per CDR3 protein comes from TCRdb applying MiXCR to the RACE reads. The sample carries 70,000 to 95,000 distinct CDR3 sequences, less than 8% recorded once. This clonotype has just a few counts. Described time point: patch test 2, 6 weeks after DPC sensitization. Treatment given: therapeutic diphenylcyclopropenone sensitization with weekly scalp DPC. The CDR3 loop spans 15 amino acids. V trimming: 5 bases; J trimming: 7 bases; junction bases outside the gene matches: 5. This chain joins TRBV12-3 or TRBV12-4 and TRBJ1-6, with TRBD1 identical over 10 bases. This receptor was taken from a young woman with alopecia areata. Some clones in this sample may be carry-over from other donors' samples. The sequencing here drew on whole blood, taken in connection with sensitization to the hapten diphenylcyclopropenone (DPC). CDR3 nucleotide sequence: TGTGCCAGCAGTAGACAGGGGGCGGGAAATTCACCCCTCCACTTT. It yields the protein CASSRQGAGNSPLHF.